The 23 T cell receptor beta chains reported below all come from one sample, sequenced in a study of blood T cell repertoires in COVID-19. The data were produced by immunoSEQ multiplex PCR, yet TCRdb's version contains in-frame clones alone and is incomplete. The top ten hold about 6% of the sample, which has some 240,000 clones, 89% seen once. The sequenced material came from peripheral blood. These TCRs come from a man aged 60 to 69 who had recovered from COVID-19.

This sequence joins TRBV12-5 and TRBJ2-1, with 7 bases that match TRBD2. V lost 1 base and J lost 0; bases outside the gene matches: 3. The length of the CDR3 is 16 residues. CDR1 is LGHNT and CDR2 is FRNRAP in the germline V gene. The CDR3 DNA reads TGTGCTAGTGGTTTGGCGGGGGGAGGCTCCTACAATGAGCAGTTCTTC. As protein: CASGLAGGGSYNEQFF.

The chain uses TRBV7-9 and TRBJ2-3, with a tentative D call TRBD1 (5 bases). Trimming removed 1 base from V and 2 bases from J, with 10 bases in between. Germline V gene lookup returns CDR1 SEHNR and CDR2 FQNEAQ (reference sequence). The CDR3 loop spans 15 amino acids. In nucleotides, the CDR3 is TGTGCCAGCAGCTTAGGACAGCTCTTCACAGATACGCAGTATTTT. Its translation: CASSLGQLFTDTQYF.

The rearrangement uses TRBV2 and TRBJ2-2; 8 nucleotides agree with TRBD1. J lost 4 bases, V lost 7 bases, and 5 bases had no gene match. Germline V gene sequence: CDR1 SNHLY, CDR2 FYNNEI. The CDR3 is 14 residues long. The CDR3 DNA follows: TGTGCCAGCACTCAGGGGGCGCGCACCGGGGAGCTGTTTTTT. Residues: CASTQGARTGELFF.

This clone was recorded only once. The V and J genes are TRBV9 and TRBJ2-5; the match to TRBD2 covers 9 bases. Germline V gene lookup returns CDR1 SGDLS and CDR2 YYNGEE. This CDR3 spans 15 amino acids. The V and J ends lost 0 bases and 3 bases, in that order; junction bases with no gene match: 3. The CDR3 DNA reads TGTGCCAGCAGCGTAGAGCCTAGCGGGGAAGAGACCCAGTACTTC. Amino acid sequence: CASSVEPSGEETQYF.

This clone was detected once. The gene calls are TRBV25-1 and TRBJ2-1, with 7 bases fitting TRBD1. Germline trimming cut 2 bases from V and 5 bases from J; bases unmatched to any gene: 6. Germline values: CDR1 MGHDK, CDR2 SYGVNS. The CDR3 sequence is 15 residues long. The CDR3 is CASSEDTGVHNEQFF. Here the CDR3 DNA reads TGTGCCAGCAGTGAAGATACAGGGGTCCACAATGAGCAGTTCTTC.

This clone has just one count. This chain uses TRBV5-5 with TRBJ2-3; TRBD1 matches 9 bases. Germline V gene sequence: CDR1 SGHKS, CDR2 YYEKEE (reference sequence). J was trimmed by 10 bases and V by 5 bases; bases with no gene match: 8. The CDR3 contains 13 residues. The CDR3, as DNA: TGTGCCAGCAGTGAGGGACAGGGAGTTGCGCAGTATTTT. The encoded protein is CASSEGQGVAQYF.

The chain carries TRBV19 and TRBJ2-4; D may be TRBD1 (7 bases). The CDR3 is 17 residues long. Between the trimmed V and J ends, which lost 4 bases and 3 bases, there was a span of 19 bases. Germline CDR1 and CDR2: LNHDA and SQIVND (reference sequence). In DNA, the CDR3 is TGTGCCAGTAGTACCCCGGGACAGCAGGGGGGCAAAAACATTCAGTACTTC. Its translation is CASSTPGQQGGKNIQYF.

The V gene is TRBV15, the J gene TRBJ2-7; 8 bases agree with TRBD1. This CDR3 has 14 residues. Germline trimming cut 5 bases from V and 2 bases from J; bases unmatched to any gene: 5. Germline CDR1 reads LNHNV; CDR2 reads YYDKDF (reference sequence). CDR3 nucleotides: TGTGCCACCAGCCCAACAGGGGGACCCTACGAGCAGTACTTC. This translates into CATSPTGGPYEQYF.

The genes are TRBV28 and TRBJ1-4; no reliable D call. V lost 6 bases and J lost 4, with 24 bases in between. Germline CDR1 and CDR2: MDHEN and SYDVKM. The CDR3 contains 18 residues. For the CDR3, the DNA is TGTGCCAGCAGCGACGACCTCCTGGGCAGTCCCTTTAATGAAAAACTGTTTTTT. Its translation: CASSDDLLGSPFNEKLFF.

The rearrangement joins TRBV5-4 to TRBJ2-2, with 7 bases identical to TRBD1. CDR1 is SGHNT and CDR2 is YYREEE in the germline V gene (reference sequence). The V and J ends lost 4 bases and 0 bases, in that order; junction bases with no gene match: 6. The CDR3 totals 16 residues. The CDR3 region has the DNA TGTGCCAGCAGCACCCGACAGGGCCCGAACACCGGGGAGCTGTTTTTT. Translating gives CASSTRQGPNTGELFF.

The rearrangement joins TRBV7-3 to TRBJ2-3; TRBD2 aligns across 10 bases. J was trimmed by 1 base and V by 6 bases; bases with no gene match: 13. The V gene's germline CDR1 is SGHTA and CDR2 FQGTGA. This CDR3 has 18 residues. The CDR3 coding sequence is TGTGCCAGCAGACCCGGACAGGGAGGGACTAGCGGCACAGATACGCAGTATTTT. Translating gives CASRPGQGGTSGTDTQYF.

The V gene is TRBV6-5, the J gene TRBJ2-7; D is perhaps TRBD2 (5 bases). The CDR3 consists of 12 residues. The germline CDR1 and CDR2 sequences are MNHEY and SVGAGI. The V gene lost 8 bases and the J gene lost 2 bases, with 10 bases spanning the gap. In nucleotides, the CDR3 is TGTGCCAGCGCGGGCGGCCCCTACGAGCAGTACTTC. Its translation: CASAGGPYEQYF.

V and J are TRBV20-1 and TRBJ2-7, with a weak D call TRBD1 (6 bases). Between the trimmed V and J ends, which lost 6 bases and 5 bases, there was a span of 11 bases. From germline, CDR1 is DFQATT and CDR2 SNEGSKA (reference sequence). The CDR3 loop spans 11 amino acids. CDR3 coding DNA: TGCAGTGCCTTAAAGGGGGACGAGCAGTACTTC. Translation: CSALKGDEQYF.

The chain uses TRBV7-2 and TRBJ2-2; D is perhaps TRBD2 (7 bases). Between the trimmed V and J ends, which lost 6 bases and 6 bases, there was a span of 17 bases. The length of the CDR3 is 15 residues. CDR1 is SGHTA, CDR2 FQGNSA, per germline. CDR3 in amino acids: CASRPRGGAAGELFF. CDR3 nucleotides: TGTGCCAGCAGACCAAGAGGGGGGGCAGCCGGGGAGCTGTTTTTT.

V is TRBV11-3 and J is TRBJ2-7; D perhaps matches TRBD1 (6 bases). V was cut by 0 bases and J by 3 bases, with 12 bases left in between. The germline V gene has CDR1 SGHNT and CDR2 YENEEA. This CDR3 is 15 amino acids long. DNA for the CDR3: TGTGCCAGCAGCTTAGAAGGGGGACCAAACTACGAGCAGTACTTC. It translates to CASSLEGGPNYEQYF.

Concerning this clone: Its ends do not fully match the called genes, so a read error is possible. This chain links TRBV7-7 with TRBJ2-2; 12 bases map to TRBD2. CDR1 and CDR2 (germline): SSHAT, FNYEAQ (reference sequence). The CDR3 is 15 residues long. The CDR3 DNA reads TGTGCTAGCAGCCCGCTAGCGGGAGGGGTCGGGGAGCTGTTTTTT. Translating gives CASSPLAGGVGELFF.

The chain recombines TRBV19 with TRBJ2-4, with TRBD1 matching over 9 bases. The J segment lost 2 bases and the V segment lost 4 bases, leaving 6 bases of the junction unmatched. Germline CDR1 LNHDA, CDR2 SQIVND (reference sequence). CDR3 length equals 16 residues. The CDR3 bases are TGTGCCAGTAGTAAGGGACAGGGCGCGCCCAAAAACATTCAGTACTTC. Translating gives CASSKGQGAPKNIQYF.

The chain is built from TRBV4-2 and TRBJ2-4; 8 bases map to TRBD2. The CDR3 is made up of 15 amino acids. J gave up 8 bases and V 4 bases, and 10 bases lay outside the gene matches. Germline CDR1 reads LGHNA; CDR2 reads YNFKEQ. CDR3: CASSPSPGGRDIQYF. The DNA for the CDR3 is TGTGCCAGCAGCCCGTCCCCGGGGGGGCGGGACATTCAGTACTTC.

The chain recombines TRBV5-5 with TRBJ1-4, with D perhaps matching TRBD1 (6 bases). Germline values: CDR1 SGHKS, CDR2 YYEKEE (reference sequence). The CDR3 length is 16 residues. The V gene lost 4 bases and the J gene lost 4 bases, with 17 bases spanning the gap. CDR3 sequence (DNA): TGTGCCAGCAGCGGAAACACAGGGTTTGGTAATGAAAAACTGTTTTTT. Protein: CASSGNTGFGNEKLFF.

In DNA, the CDR3 is TGTGCCAGCAGCCAAGCATTCAGAGGGACAGGGGGTTTGTACACTGAAGCTTTCTTT. Amino acid sequence: CASSQAFRGTGGLYTEAFF. The V call is TRBV14, the J call TRBJ1-1, with 11 bases aligning to TRBD1. The CDR3 consists of 19 residues. The germline CDR1 and CDR2 sequences are SGHDN and FVKESK. With 1 base clipped from V and 3 bases from J, the junction kept 13 bases outside the gene matches.

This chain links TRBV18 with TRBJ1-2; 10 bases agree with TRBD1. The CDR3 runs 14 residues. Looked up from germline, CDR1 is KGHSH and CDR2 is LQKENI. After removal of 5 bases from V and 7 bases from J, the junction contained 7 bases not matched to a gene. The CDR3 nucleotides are TGTGCCAGCTCAGACATGACAGGGGGCGGTGGCTACACCTTC. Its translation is CASSDMTGGGGYTF.

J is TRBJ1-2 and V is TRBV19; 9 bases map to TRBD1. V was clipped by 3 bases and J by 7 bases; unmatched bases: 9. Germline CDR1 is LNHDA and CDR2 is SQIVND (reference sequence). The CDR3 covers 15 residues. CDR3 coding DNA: TGTGCCAGTAGTATCACACAGGGGGCATCGGGTGGCTACACCTTC. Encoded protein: CASSITQGASGGYTF.

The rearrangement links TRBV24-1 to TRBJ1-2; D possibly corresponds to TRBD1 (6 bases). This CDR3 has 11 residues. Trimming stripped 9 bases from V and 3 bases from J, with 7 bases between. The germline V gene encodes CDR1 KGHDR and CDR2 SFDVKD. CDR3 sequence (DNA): TGTGCCACCTGGACAGACTATGGCTACACCTTC. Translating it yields CATWTDYGYTF.